Given below is one T cell receptor (beta chain) in context. From the 5' RACE reads, TCRdb lists one entry per CDR3 protein and no DNA. The sample includes 150,000 to 200,000 distinct CDR3 sequences. Germline CDR1 and CDR2: MDHEN and SYDVKM. This CDR3 contains 12 residues. The sample comes from a study of monozygotic twins with inflammatory bowel disease. The receptor's source is a human donor with ulcerative colitis or Crohn's disease, or a healthy co-twin of an affected twin (not recorded which). The sample comprised blood. This chain connects TRBV28 to TRBJ2-1; no DNA is available, so the TRBD2 call from TCRdb remains unchecked. The CDR3 region is CASSSSGDEQFF.